The 7 T cell receptor beta chains in this list originate from one sample, sequenced in a study of T cell responses to AZD1222 COVID-19 vaccine. The table came from immunoSEQ multiplex PCR; TCRdb's copy has only in-frame clones and leaves some out. The table shows 100,000 to 150,000 clones, with over 75% occurring only once. Sequenced here: peripheral blood, sampled on day 0 of AZD1222 vaccination. The receptors come from an adult in good health.

The chain carries TRBV5-1 and TRBJ1-1; tentatively, D is TRBD1 (6 bases). This CDR3 is 15 amino acids long. V lost 4 bases and J lost 1, with 14 bases in between. CDR1 is SGHRS, CDR2 YFSETQ, per germline. The DNA of the CDR3 is TGCGCCAGCAGCAAAAGACAGGACCAGAACACTGAAGCTTTCTTT. Its translation: CASSKRQDQNTEAFF.

The genes are TRBV15 and TRBJ2-7; TRBD1 aligns across 7 bases. The ends lost 8 bases at V and 2 bases at J; junction bases unmatched: 6. The CDR3 spans 13 residues. Germline values: CDR1 LNHNV, CDR2 YYDKDF (reference sequence). The CDR3: CATATGPTYEQYF. The CDR3 bases are TGTGCCACCGCGACAGGGCCCACCTACGAGCAGTACTTC. The full variable domain, in which reference TRBV15 and TRBJ2-7 provide the parts outside the CDR3, is DAMVIQNPRYQVTQFGKPVTLSCSQTLNHNVMYWYQQKSSQAPKLLFHYYDKDFNNEADTPDNFQSRRPNTSFCFLDIRSPGLGDTAMYLCATATGPTYEQYFGPGTRLTVT.

This clone has only a few counts. The chain uses TRBV4-3 and TRBJ1-1; TRBD1 might be the D (5 bases). Germline assignment: CDR1 LGHNA and CDR2 YSLEER. The ends were cut back, 2 bases at V and 1 base at J, with 11 bases in the middle. The CDR3 is 15 amino acids. CDR3 sequence reads: CASSQMRGPNTEAFF. CDR3 sequence (DNA): TGCGCCAGCAGCCAAATGAGGGGTCCGAACACTGAAGCTTTCTTT.

The V call is TRBV7-2, the J call TRBJ1-3, with D maybe TRBD1 (6 bases). CDR1 is SGHTA, CDR2 FQGNSA, per germline. V was cut by 5 bases and J by 1 base, with 12 bases left in between. The CDR3 extends over 15 amino acids. CDR3 nucleotides: TGTGCCAGCAGCGTACCCAGGGGTTCTGGAAACACCATATATTTT. Translated: CASSVPRGSGNTIYF. The whole variable domain, remainder taken from reference TRBV7-2 and TRBJ1-3, is GAGVSQSPSNKVTEKGKDVELRCDPISGHTALYWYRQSLGQGLEFLIYFQGNSAPDKSGLPSDRFSAERTGGSVSTLTIQRTQQEDSAVYLCASSVPRGSGNTIYFGEGSWLTVV.

Only a few counts were recorded for this clone. The J gene is TRBJ1-1, the V gene TRBV7-9; no clear D gene. V was trimmed by 5 bases and J by 1 base, leaving 17 bases between them. Germline CDR1 is SEHNR and CDR2 is FQNEAQ (reference sequence). This CDR3 comprises 16 residues. CDR3 bases: TGTGCCAGCAGCCCCACGCCGTCGCAGAGGAACACTGAAGCTTTCTTT. Its protein product is CASSPTPSQRNTEAFF. The full variable domain, with the rest looked up from reference TRBV7-9 and TRBJ1-1, is DTGVSQNPRHKITKRGQNVTFRCDPISEHNRLYWYRQTLGQGPEFLTYFQNEAQLEKSRLLSDRFSAERPKGSFSTLEIQRTEQGDSAMYLCASSPTPSQRNTEAFFGQGTRLTVV.

The chain links TRBV7-7 to TRBJ2-2, with D perhaps given as TRBD1 or TRBD2 (6 bases each). From germline, CDR1 is SSHAT and CDR2 FNYEAQ (reference sequence). Trimming shortened V by 5 bases and J by 2 bases, and 12 bases separated the two germline ends. CDR3 size: 15 residues. CDR3 DNA sequence: TGTGCCAGCAGCGTTGTGGGGGGCAACACCGGGGAGCTGTTTTTT. Translation gives CASSVVGGNTGELFF.

In the case of this clone: Germline and junction disagree at one end, which may indicate a read error. The chain joins TRBV7-7 to TRBJ2-7; 8 nucleotides line up with TRBD2. The CDR3 is made up of 13 amino acids. Germline CDR1 is SSHAT and CDR2 is FNYEAQ (reference sequence). The CDR3 coding sequence is TGTGCTAGCAGCCCCGGGACTAGGAACGAGCAGTACTTC. Amino acids: CASSPGTRNEQYF.